The next 2 T cell receptor beta chains were all read from a single sample in a study of cytomegalovirus exposure and HLA in healthy donors. This table comes from immunoSEQ multiplex PCR, and its TCRdb copy is limited to in-frame clones, with some not included. Here the sample spans 97,000 or so clones, about 95% being singletons. Sequencing was carried out using PBMCs. All receptors come from a woman between 18 and 29 years old in good health and CMV-seronegative.

The CDR3 DNA is TGCGCCAGCAGCCGCCAAAAAGACTCTAGCACAGATACGCAGTATTTT. It translates to CASSRQKDSSTDTQYF. The chain is built from TRBV4-3 and TRBJ2-3, with D hard to call. The CDR3 has 16 amino acids. V lost 4 bases to trimming and J lost 0 bases, with 14 bases between them. Germline CDR1 reads LGHNA; CDR2 reads YSLEER.

The rearrangement joins TRBV6-1 to TRBJ1-6; D is unclear. Germline CDR1 MNHNS, CDR2 SASEGT. The CDR3 covers 16 residues. V was shortened by 4 bases and J by 0 bases, with 10 bases between the two germline ends. CDR3: CASSVLADSYNSPLHF. In DNA, the CDR3 is TGTGCCAGCAGTGTTCTGGCGGACTCCTATAATTCACCCCTCCACTTT.